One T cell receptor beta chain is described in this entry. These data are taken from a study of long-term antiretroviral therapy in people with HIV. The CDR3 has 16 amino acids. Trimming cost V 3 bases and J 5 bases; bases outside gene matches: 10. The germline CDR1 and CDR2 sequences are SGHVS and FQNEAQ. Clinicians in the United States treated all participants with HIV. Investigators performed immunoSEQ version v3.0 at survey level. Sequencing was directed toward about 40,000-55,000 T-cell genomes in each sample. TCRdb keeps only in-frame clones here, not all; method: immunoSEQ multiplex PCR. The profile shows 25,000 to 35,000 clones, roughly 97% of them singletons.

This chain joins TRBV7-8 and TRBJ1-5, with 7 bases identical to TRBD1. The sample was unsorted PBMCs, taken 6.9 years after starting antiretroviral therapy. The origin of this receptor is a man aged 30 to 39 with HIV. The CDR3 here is CASSFGGGRGHQPQHF. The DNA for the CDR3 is TGTGCCAGCAGCTTTGGGGGGGGAAGGGGGCATCAGCCCCAGCATTTT.